Listed below are T cell receptor beta chains from one sample, sequenced in a study of shared clonotypes between healthy human individuals. The table came from immunoSEQ multiplex PCR; TCRdb's copy has only in-frame clones and leaves some out. The table includes 1,500,000 or so clones, about 96% detected once. Sequenced material: naive CD4+ T cells sorted from blood. The origin of the receptors is a man younger than 45 in good health. The CDR3 runs from the conserved cysteine through the conserved F or W. The D gene is left open where the match is weak. Rows may omit the clone size; those that give it use once, few, many or a size class.

V gene	J gene	D gene	clone size	CDR3 protein	CDR3 DNA
TRBV10-1	TRBJ2-3	TRBD1	NA	CASSLDRGRSDTQYF	TGCGCCAGCAGTTTGGACAGGGGGAGGTCAGATACGCAGTATTTT
TRBV5-5	TRBJ1-3	NA	NA	CASSPVPGNTIYF	TGTGCCAGCAGCCCGGTCCCTGGAAACACCATATATTTT
TRBV28	TRBJ2-1	NA	NA	CASREPPSYNEQFF	TGTGCCAGCAGAGAGCCTCCCTCCTACAATGAGCAGTTCTTC
TRBV7-9	TRBJ1-2	NA	once	CASTPGAWANKPLPYTF	TGTGCCAGCACCCCTGGGGCGTGGGCCAACAAACCCCTCCCCTACACCTTC
TRBV7-9	TRBJ2-3	NA	NA	CASSFLTGEADTQYF	TGTGCCAGCAGTTTCCTTACGGGAGAGGCAGATACGCAGTATTTT
TRBV5-4	TRBJ2-5	NA	NA	CASSSYISQETQYF	TGTGCCAGCAGCTCCTACATCTCCCAAGAGACCCAGTACTTC
TRBV11-2	TRBJ1-2	NA	NA	CASSLVTGRNYGYTF	TGTGCCAGCAGCTTAGTAACAGGACGGAACTATGGCTACACCTTC
TRBV5-1	TRBJ1-1	TRBD1	NA	CASSLQGVNTEAFF	TGCGCCAGCAGCTTGCAGGGGGTGAACACTGAAGCTTTCTTT
TRBV5-5	TRBJ2-3	NA	once	CASSFFPGIGTDTQYF	TGTGCCAGCAGCTTTTTTCCAGGGATTGGCACAGATACGCAGTATTTT
TRBV11-2	TRBJ2-7	NA	NA	CASTPKSTLIRYEQYF	TGTGCCAGCACCCCGAAATCCACCCTCATCAGGTACGAGCAGTACTTC
TRBV25-1	TRBJ2-1	NA	NA	CASSGAVINNEQFF	TGTGCCAGCAGTGGGGCCGTGATCAACAATGAGCAGTTCTTC
TRBV7-2	TRBJ2-1	NA	NA	CASSFAQALYNEQFF	TGTGCCAGCAGCTTTGCCCAAGCCCTATACAATGAGCAGTTCTTC
TRBV28	TRBJ2-7	TRBD2	once	CASSLGGGTGEQYF	TGTGCCAGCAGCCTAGGCGGGGGAACCGGCGAGCAGTACTTC
TRBV10-1	TRBJ2-5	TRBD2	once	CASKGSGRRRETQYF	TGCGCCAGCAAGGGTAGCGGGAGGAGACGGGAGACCCAGTACTTC
TRBV9	TRBJ2-2	TRBD1	NA	CASSVTGGPGELFF	TGTGCCAGCAGCGTGACAGGGGGCCCAGGGGAGCTGTTTTTT
TRBV4-1	TRBJ2-6	NA	once	CASRHRVGANVLTF	TGCGCCAGCAGGCACAGGGTTGGGGCCAACGTCCTGACTTTC
TRBV14	TRBJ2-2	TRBD2	NA	CASSQELAGTGELFF	TGTGCCAGCAGCCAAGAACTAGCGGGAACCGGGGAGCTGTTTTTT
TRBV30	TRBJ2-7	NA	NA	CAWSLQGTYEQYF	TGTGCCTGGAGTTTACAGGGCACCTACGAGCAGTACTTC
TRBV5-1	TRBJ2-2	NA	NA	CASSPDENTGELFF	TGCGCCAGCAGCCCGGACGAGAACACCGGGGAGCTGTTTTTT
TRBV10-3	TRBJ2-3	TRBD1	NA	CAISKRTGDGTDTQYF	TGTGCCATCAGTAAGAGGACAGGGGATGGGACAGATACGCAGTATTTT
TRBV11-2	TRBJ1-1	NA	NA	CASRWNRAMNTEAFF	TGTGCCAGCAGGTGGAACAGGGCTATGAACACTGAAGCTTTCTTT
TRBV11-2	TRBJ2-7	NA	NA	CASSLEADSPYEQYF	TGTGCCAGCAGCTTAGAGGCGGACAGTCCCTACGAGCAGTACTTC
TRBV6-1	TRBJ2-7	TRBD1	NA	CASSKGSGTGGIYEQYF	TGTGCCAGCAGTAAAGGGTCCGGGACAGGGGGCATCTACGAGCAGTACTTC
TRBV27	TRBJ1-5	TRBD1	NA	CASSRQGLNQPQHF	TGTGCCAGCAGCAGACAGGGACTTAATCAGCCCCAGCATTTT
TRBV7-2	TRBJ1-1	NA	NA	CASSPINTEAFF	TGTGCCAGCAGCCCCATCAACACTGAAGCTTTCTTT
TRBV18	TRBJ2-1	NA	NA	CASSTRNEQFF	TGTGCCAGCTCAACACGCAATGAGCAGTTCTTC
TRBV28	TRBJ1-2	TRBD1	NA	CASSPGQGGHGYTF	TGTGCCAGCAGCCCCGGACAGGGCGGTCATGGCTACACCTTC
TRBV18	TRBJ2-1	NA	NA	CASSPAAGNEQFF	TGTGCCAGCTCACCCGCCGCGGGAAATGAGCAGTTCTTC
TRBV7-7	TRBJ2-5	NA	NA	CASSFNLPGIGETQYF	TGTGCCAGCAGCTTCAATCTACCCGGGATCGGGGAGACCCAGTACTTC
TRBV5-4	TRBJ2-7	NA	NA	CASSLLTGPGGEQYF	TGTGCCAGCAGCTTGCTGACAGGCCCTGGGGGCGAGCAGTACTTC
TRBV11-2	TRBJ2-3	TRBD2	NA	CASSLSGLPFPTDTQYF	TGTGCCAGCAGCTTGTCGGGACTACCGTTTCCCACAGATACGCAGTATTTT
TRBV7-2	TRBJ1-1	NA	NA	CASSLPDSYTEAFF	TGTGCCAGCAGCTTACCTGACAGCTACACTGAAGCTTTCTTT
TRBV11-2	TRBJ2-1	NA	NA	CASSLYFADRTYNEQFF	TGTGCCAGCAGCTTGTACTTTGCGGACAGAACCTACAATGAGCAGTTCTTC
TRBV5-4	TRBJ1-1	NA	NA	CASSFPMNTEAFF	TGTGCCAGCAGCTTTCCCATGAACACTGAAGCTTTCTTT
TRBV10-2	TRBJ2-1	TRBD2	NA	CASRDLLAVEQFF	TGCGCCAGCAGGGATCTTCTAGCGGTTGAGCAGTTCTTC
TRBV2	TRBJ2-5	NA	NA	CASSGDGPTQYF	TGTGCCAGCAGTGGCGACGGTCCTACCCAGTACTTC
TRBV18	TRBJ2-2	NA	NA	CASSPPQGDTGELFF	TGTGCCAGCTCACCCCCGCAGGGCGACACCGGGGAGCTGTTTTTT
TRBV7-2	TRBJ2-3	TRBD1	once	CASSLAGTGETQYF	TGTGCCAGCAGCTTAGCAGGGACAGGGGAGACGCAGTATTTT
TRBV11-2	TRBJ2-5	TRBD1	NA	CASSLGQGDQETQYF	TGTGCCAGCAGCTTAGGGCAGGGGGACCAAGAGACCCAGTACTTC
TRBV5-1	TRBJ2-3	TRBD2	NA	CASKRLAATPSTDTQYF	TGCGCCAGCAAAAGGCTAGCGGCAACACCTAGCACAGATACGCAGTATTTT
TRBV6-1	TRBJ2-7	NA	NA	CASSNEPGRSYEQYF	TGTGCCAGCAGCAATGAACCGGGACGGAGCTACGAGCAGTACTTC
TRBV7-6	TRBJ1-1	TRBD1	NA	CASSLTRGRGALTNTEAFF	TGTGCCAGCAGCTTAACGAGGGGGCGAGGTGCGTTAACGAACACTGAAGCTTTCTTT